Included here is one T cell receptor beta chain sequence, with context. The sample belongs to a study of blood T cell repertoires in COVID-19. Study-level information: PBMCs, B-cell-depleted T cells, or T cells provided the cDNA or gDNA that made up the material.

The table came from immunoSEQ multiplex PCR; TCRdb's copy has only in-frame clones and leaves some out. The table has under 300,000 clones, roughly 79% seen once. This CDR3 spans 15 amino acids. From germline, CDR1 is MNHEY and CDR2 SVGAGI. Trimming stripped 2 bases from V and 0 bases from J, with 8 bases between. The TCR originated in a woman aged 55-75 years with active or convalescent COVID-19. The chain recombines TRBV6-5 with TRBJ2-1; no reliable D call. Sample: peripheral blood. CDR3 coding DNA: TGTGCCAGCAGTTACGAGTTGAGCTCCTACAATGAGCAGTTCTTC. Its protein product is CASSYELSSYNEQFF.